These 11 T cell receptor beta chains originate from one sample sequenced in a study of blood T cell repertoires in COVID-19. TCRdb's copy holds only in-frame clones and misses some; the assay was immunoSEQ multiplex PCR. The sample holds tens of thousands of clones, more than 70% seen once. Material for sequencing was peripheral blood. The receptors were gathered from an elderly man with active COVID-19.

The chain has TRBV2 and TRBJ1-5, with D perhaps matching TRBD1 (6 bases). The CDR3 loop spans 15 amino acids. The V end lost 7 bases, the J end lost 0 bases, and 13 bases lay between the germline ends. From germline, CDR1 is SNHLY and CDR2 FYNNEI. The CDR3, as DNA: TGTGCCAGCAACAAAGGACAGACTAGCAATCAGCCCCAGCATTTT. Translating gives CASNKGQTSNQPQHF.

The chain has TRBV3-1 (or the pseudogene TRBV3-2) and TRBJ1-6; perhaps TRBD1 as D (6 bases). The length of the CDR3 is 14 residues. The germline V gene has CDR1 LGHDT and CDR2 YNNKEL (reference sequence). Deletions cut 4 bases from V and 10 bases from J, with 14 bases between. This CDR3 reads CASSLGDIGSPLHF. The CDR3 nucleotides are TGTGCCAGCAGCCTAGGGGACATCGGATCACCCCTCCACTTT.

The V and J genes are TRBV6-2 or TRBV6-3 and TRBJ2-1; 11 bases map to TRBD2. The V gene's germline CDR1 is MNHEY and CDR2 SVGEGT. V shed 5 bases and J 7 bases; nucleotides not matched to a gene: 19. The CDR3 contains 19 residues. The chain's CDR3 is CASSKPSRLAGLFRNEQFF. CDR3 in DNA: TGTGCCAGCAGTAAGCCCTCTCGACTAGCGGGATTGTTTAGGAATGAGCAGTTCTTC.

V usage is TRBV6-2 or TRBV6-3 and J usage is TRBJ1-5; possibly TRBD1 for D (5 bases). V lost 2 bases and J lost 2, with 10 bases in between. CDR3 length: 15 residues. CDR1 and CDR2 from the germline V gene are MNHEY and SVGEGT. In DNA, the CDR3 is TGTGCCAGCAGTTACGGCAGGGTGGGCAATCAGCCCCAGCATTTT. Residues: CASSYGRVGNQPQHF.

The V call is TRBV30, the J call TRBJ2-1; no firm D call. Germline values: CDR1 GTSNPN, CDR2 SVGIG (reference sequence). This CDR3 spans 13 amino acids. The ends were cut back, 0 bases at V and 6 bases at J, with 9 bases in the middle. DNA of the CDR3: TGTGCCTGGAGTGTACCTCCAGTCAATGAGCAGTTCTTC. This encodes CAWSVPPVNEQFF.

This chain uses TRBV25-1 with TRBJ2-5; maybe TRBD2 (5 bases). Germline V gene data show CDR1 as MGHDK and CDR2 as SYGVNS. This CDR3 has 16 residues. Trimming took 3 bases from V and 5 from J, leaving 19 bases between them. CDR3 protein: CASSDFVGEGFETQYF. CDR3 sequence (DNA): TGTGCCAGCAGTGATTTCGTAGGAGAGGGTTTCGAGACCCAGTACTTC.

Here the CDR3 DNA reads TGTGCCAGCAGCCTAAGTTCGGGGGATACGCAGTATTTT. Amino acid sequence: CASSLSSGDTQYF. The chain uses TRBV11-3 and TRBJ2-3, with TRBD2 as a possible D gene (5 bases). CDR1 and CDR2 (germline): SGHNT, YENEEA. CDR3 length: 13 amino acids. V lost 5 bases to trimming and J lost 6 bases, with 12 bases between them. The whole variable domain, remainder taken from reference TRBV11-3 and TRBJ2-3, is EAGVVQSPRYKIIEKKQPVAFWCNPISGHNTLYWYLQNLGQGPELLIRYENEEAVDDSQLPKDRFSAERLKGVDSTLKIQPAELGDSAVYLCASSLSSGDTQYFGPGTRLTVL.

This clone was counted once. The chain is built from TRBV5-1 and TRBJ1-3, with a weak D call TRBD1 (5 bases). Deletions cut 0 bases from V and 3 bases from J, with 10 bases between. Germline CDR1 is SGHRS and CDR2 is YFSETQ. The CDR3 extends over 15 amino acids. The CDR3 bases are TGCGCCAGCAGCTTGGATGGAGGGGATGGAAACACCATATATTTT. Its protein product is CASSLDGGDGNTIYF.

This clone was found a few times. The chain uses TRBV5-1 and TRBJ2-1, with 9 bases matching TRBD1. The CDR3 has 18 amino acids. V shed 0 bases and J 1 base; nucleotides not matched to a gene: 8. Germline lookup yields CDR1 SGHRS and CDR2 YFSETQ. The CDR3 coding sequence is TGCGCCAGCAGCTTGGCGACAGGGGGATTTGTGTCCTACAATGAGCAGTTCTTC. It codes for CASSLATGGFVSYNEQFF. The whole variable domain, filled in from reference TRBV5-1 and TRBJ2-1, reads KAGVTQTPRYLIKTRGQQVTLSCSPISGHRSVSWYQQTPGQGLQFLFEYFSETQRNKGNFPGRFSGRQFSNSRSEMNVSTLELGDSALYLCASSLATGGFVSYNEQFFGPGTRLTVL.

This clone showed up just once. The chain carries TRBV19 and TRBJ2-1, with D hard to call. Germline values: CDR1 LNHDA, CDR2 SQIVND (reference sequence). The CDR3 spans 11 residues. Between the trimmed V and J ends, which lost 5 bases and 9 bases, there was a span of 8 bases. The CDR3 nucleotides read TGTGCCAGTAGTTCTACTTCTGAGCAGTTCTTC. It encodes CASSSTSEQFF.

This clone was detected a few times. The DNA for the CDR3 is TGTGCCAGCAGCCCTTCAGGGTCCTATGGCTACACCTTC. Its protein is CASSPSGSYGYTF. This chain joins TRBV9 and TRBJ1-2; weak D call: TRBD1 (5 bases). The CDR3 spans 13 residues. V dropped 4 bases and J dropped 4 bases, with 11 bases sitting between them. Germline lookup yields CDR1 SGDLS and CDR2 YYNGEE.